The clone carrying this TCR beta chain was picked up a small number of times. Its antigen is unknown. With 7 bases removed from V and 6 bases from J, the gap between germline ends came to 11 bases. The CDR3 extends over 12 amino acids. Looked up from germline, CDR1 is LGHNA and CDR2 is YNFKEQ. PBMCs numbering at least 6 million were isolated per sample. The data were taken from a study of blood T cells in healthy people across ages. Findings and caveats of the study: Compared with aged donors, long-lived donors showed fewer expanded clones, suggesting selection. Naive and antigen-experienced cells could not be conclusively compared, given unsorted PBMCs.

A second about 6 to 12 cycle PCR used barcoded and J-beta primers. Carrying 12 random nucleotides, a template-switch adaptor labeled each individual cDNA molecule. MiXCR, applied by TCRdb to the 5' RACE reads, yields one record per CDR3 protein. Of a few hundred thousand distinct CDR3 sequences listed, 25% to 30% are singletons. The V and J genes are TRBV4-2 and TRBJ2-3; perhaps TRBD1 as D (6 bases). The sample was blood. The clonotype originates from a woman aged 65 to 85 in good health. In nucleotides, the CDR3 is TGTGCCAGCATGGGGGCCAAGGATACGCAGTATTTT. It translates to CASMGAKDTQYF.